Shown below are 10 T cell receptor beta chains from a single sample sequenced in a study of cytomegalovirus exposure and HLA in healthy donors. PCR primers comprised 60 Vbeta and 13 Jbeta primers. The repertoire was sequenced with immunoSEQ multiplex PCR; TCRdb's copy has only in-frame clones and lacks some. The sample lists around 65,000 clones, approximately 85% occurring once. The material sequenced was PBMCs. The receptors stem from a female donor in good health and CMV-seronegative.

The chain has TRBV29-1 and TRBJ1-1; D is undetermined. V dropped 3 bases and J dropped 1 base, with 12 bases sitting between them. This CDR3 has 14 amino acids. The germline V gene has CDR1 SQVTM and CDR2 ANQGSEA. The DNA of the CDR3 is TGCAGCGTTGACGAGTGGCGGGCGAACACTGAAGCTTTCTTT. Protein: CSVDEWRANTEAFF.

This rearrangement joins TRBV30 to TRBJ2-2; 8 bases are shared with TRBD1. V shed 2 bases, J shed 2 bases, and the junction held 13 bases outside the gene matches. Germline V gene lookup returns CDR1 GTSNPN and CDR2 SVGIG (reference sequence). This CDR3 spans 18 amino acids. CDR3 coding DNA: TGTGCCTGGAGTCAGCGGACAGGGAAAGCCCTAAACACCGGGGAGCTGTTTTTT. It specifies CAWSQRTGKALNTGELFF.

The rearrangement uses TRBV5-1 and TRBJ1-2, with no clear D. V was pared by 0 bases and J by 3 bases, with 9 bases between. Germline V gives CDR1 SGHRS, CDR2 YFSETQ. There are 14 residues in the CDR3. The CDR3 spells CASSLDSGHYGYTF. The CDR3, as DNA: TGCGCCAGCAGCTTGGACTCCGGTCACTATGGCTACACCTTC.

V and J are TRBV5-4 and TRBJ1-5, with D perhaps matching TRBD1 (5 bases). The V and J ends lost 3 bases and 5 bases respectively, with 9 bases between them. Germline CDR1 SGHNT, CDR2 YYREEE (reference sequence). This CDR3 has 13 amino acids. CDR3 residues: CASSSDSHQPQHF. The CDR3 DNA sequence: TGTGCCAGCAGCTCTGACAGCCATCAGCCCCAGCATTTT.

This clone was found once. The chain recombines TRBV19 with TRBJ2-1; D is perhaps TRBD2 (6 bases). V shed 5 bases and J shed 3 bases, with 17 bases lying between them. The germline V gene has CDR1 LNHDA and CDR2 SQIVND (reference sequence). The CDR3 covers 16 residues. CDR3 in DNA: TGTGCCAGTAGTCCCACCCTGTGGGGGGTCTACAATGAGCAGTTCTTC. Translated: CASSPTLWGVYNEQFF.

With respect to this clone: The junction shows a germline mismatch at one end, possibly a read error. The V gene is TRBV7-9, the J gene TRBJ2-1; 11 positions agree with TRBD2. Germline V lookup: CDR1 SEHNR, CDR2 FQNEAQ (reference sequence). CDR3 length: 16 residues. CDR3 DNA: TGTTCCAGCAGCCGAGGGACTAGCGGACTTTTGGATGAGCAGTTCTTC. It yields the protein CSSSRGTSGLLDEQFF.

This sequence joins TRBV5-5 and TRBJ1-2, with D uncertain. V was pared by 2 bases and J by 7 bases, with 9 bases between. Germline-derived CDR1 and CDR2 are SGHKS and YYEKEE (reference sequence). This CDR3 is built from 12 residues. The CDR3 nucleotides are TGTGCCAGCAGCTTTGACGGGTTTGGCTACACCTTC. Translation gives CASSFDGFGYTF.

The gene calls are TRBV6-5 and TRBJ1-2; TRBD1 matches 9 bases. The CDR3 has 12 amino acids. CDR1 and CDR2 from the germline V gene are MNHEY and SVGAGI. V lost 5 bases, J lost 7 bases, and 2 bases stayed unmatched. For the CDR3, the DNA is TGTGCCAGCAGTGGGGACAGGGTTGGCTACACCTTC. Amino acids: CASSGDRVGYTF.

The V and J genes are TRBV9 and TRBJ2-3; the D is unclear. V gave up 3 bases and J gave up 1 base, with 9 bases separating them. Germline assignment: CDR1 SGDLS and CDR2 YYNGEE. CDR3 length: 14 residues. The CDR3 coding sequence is TGTGCCAGCAGCGAAAGCGTAGGCACAGATACGCAGTATTTT. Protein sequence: CASSESVGTDTQYF.

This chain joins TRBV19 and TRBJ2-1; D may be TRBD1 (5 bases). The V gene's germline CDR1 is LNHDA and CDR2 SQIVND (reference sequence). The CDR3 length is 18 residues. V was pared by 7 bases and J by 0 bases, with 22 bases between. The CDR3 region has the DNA TGTGCCAGTACGAAATACCACTCAGGGTTAAGCTCCTACAATGAGCAGTTCTTC. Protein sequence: CASTKYHSGLSSYNEQFF. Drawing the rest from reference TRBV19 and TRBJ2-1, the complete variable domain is DGGITQSPKYLFRKEGQNVTLSCEQNLNHDAMYWYRQDPGQGLRLIYYSQIVNDFQKGDIAEGYSVSREKKESFPLTVTSAQKNPTAFYLCASTKYHSGLSSYNEQFFGPGTRLTVL.